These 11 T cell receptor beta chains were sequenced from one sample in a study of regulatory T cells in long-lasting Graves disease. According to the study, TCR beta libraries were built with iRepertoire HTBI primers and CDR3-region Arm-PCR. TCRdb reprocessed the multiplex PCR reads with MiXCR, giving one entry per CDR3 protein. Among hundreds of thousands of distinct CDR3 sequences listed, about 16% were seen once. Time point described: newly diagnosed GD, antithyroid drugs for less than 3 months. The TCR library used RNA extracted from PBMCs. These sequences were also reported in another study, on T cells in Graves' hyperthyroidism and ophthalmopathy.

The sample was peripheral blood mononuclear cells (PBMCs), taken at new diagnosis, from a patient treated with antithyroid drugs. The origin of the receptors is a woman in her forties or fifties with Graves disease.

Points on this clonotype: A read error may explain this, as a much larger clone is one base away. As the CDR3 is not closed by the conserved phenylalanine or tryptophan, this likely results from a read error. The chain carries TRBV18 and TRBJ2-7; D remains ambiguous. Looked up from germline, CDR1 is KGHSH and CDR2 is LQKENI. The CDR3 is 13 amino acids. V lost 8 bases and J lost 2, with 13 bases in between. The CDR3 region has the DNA TGTGCCAGCCACGCCCCTGCTACCTACGAGCAGTACCTC. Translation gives CASHAPATYEQYL.

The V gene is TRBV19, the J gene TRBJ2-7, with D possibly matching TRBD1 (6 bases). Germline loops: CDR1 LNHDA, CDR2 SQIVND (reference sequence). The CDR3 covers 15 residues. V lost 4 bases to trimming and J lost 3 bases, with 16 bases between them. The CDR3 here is CASSRTTGLSYEQYF. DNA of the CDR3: TGTGCCAGTAGTAGAACGACAGGCTTAAGCTACGAGCAGTACTTC.

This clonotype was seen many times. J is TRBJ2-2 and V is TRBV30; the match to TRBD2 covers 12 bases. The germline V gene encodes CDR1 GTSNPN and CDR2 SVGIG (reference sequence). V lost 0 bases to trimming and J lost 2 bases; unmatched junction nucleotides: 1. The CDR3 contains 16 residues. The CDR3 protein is CAWSVLAGGNTGELFF. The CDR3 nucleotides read TGTGCCTGGAGTGTACTAGCGGGGGGAAACACCGGGGAGCTGTTTTTT.

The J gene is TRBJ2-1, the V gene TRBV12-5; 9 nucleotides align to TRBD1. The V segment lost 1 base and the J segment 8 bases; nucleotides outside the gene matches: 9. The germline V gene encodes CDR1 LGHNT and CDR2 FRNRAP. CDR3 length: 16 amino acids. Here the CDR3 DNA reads TGTGCTAGTGGTTTGGCCTCCGGGACAGGGAAGGATGAGCAGTTCTTC. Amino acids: CASGLASGTGKDEQFF.

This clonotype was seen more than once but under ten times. This chain's CDR3 is CASSSWKGQGYGYTF. The CDR3 DNA sequence: TGTGCCAGCAGCTCATGGAAGGGACAGGGGTATGGCTACACCTTC. The chain combines TRBV27 with TRBJ1-2, with TRBD1 matching 10 bases. V was clipped by 6 bases and J by 5 bases; unmatched bases: 9. This CDR3 is 15 amino acids long. Germline assignment: CDR1 MNHEY and CDR2 SMNVEV (reference sequence).

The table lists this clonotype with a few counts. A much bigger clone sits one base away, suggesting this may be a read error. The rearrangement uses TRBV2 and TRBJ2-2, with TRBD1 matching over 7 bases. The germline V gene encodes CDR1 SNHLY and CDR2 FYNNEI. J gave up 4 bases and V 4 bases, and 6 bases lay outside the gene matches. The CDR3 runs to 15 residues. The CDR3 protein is CASSASAGGTGELFF. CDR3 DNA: TGTGCCAGCAGTGCTTCAGCAGGGGGCACCGGGGAGCTGTTTTTT. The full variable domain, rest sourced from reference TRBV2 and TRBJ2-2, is EPEVTQTPSHQVTQMGQEVILRCVPISNHLYFYWYRQILGQKVEFLVSFYNNEISEKSEIFDDQFSVERPDGSNFTLKIRSTKLEDSAMYFCASSASAGGTGELFFGEGSRLTVL.

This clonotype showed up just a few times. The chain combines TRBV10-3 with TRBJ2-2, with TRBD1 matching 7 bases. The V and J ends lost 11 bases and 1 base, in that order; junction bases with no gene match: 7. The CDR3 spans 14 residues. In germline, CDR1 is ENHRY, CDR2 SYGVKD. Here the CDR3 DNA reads TGTGCCGCTGCCGGGACAGAGAACACCGGGGAGCTGTTTTTT. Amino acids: CAAAGTENTGELFF.

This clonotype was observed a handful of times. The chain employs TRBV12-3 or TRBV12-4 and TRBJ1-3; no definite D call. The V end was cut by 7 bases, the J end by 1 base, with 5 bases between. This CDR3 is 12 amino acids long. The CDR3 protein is CASKLSGNTIYF. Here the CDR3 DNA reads TGTGCCAGCAAACTATCTGGAAACACCATATATTTT.

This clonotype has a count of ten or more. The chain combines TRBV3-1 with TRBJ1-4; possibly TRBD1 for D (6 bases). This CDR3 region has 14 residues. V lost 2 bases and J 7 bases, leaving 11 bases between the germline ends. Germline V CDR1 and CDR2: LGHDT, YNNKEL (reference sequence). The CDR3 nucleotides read TGTGCCAGCAGCCAACAGGGGAGTAGTGAAAAACTGTTTTTT. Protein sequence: CASSQQGSSEKLFF.

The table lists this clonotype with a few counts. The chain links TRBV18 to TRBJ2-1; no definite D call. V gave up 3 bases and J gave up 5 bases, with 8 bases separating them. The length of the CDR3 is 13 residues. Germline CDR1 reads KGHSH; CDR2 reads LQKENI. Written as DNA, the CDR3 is TGTGCCAGCTCACCTGACAATGACAATGAGCAGTTCTTC. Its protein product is CASSPDNDNEQFF.

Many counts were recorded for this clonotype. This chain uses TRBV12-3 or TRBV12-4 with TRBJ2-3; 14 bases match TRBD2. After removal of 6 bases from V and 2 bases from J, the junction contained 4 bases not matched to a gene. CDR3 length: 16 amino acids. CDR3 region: CASSRTSGGITDTQYF. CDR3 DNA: TGTGCCAGCAGCCGGACTAGCGGGGGGATCACAGATACGCAGTATTTT.